These 12 T cell receptor beta chains came from one sample sequenced in a study of blood T cell repertoires in COVID-19. Sequencing used immunoSEQ multiplex PCR; TCRdb keeps in-frame clones, though not all of them. There are 300,000 to 400,000 clones in the sample; about nine tenths occur only once, and around 8.9% lies in the top ten. Specimen: peripheral blood. These receptors came from a man aged 30 to 45 with COVID-19, enrolled during active disease.

The rearrangement links TRBV19 to TRBJ1-1; D gene ambiguous. This CDR3 is built from 14 residues. Trimming took off 7 bases at V and 7 bases at J, with 19 bases between the two ends. Germline-derived CDR1 and CDR2 are LNHDA and SQIVND (reference sequence). In DNA form, the CDR3 reads TGTGCCAGTACCTCACCGGGGAAGGGTTTTGAAGCTTTCTTT. Its translation is CASTSPGKGFEAFF.

This clone came up once. The CDR3 spells CAISEPTGYGYTF. CDR3 coding DNA: TGTGCCATCAGTGAACCGACAGGGTATGGCTACACCTTC. The J gene is TRBJ1-2, the V gene TRBV10-3; 7 bases agree with TRBD1. Trimming cost V 3 bases and J 5 bases; bases outside gene matches: 3. This CDR3 is built from 13 residues. CDR1 is ENHRY and CDR2 is SYGVKD in the germline V gene.

This chain joins TRBV14 and TRBJ2-3; possible D gene TRBD2, 6 bases. The length of the CDR3 is 16 residues. V lost 4 bases to trimming and J lost 0 bases, with 14 bases between them. Germline V gene data show CDR1 as SGHDN and CDR2 as FVKESK. The CDR3 is CASSPKPGASTDTQYF. The CDR3 coding sequence is TGTGCCAGCAGCCCTAAGCCGGGAGCTAGCACAGATACGCAGTATTTT.

A single count supports this clone. The V call is TRBV4-3, the J call TRBJ1-2; 10 nucleotides agree with TRBD1. J was trimmed by 4 bases and V by 5 bases; bases with no gene match: 10. The CDR3 is 16 residues long. Germline CDR1 reads LGHNA; CDR2 reads YSLEER. The CDR3 here is CASSLRDRGMGYGYTF. The CDR3 bases are TGCGCCAGCAGCTTGCGGGACAGGGGTATGGGCTATGGCTACACCTTC.

The rearrangement uses TRBV24-1 and TRBJ2-2, with D unresolved. The CDR3 runs to 12 residues. Germline values: CDR1 KGHDR, CDR2 SFDVKD. Between the trimmed V and J ends, which lost 1 base and 8 bases, there was a span of 4 bases. The chain's CDR3 is CATSDLRGELFF. The CDR3, as DNA: TGTGCCACCAGTGATTTACGGGGGGAGCTGTTTTTT.

Remarks on this clone: This same CDR3 is encoded by further DNA sequences in the sample. V is TRBV4-2 and J is TRBJ1-2; TRBD1 matches 8 bases. The junction had 5 bases not matched to a gene; V was cut back by 0 bases and J by 8 bases. This CDR3 is 14 amino acids long. CDR1 and CDR2 (germline): LGHNA, YNFKEQ. The CDR3: CASSQDQGAGGYTF. The CDR3 nucleotides are TGTGCCAGCAGCCAAGATCAGGGGGCGGGCGGCTACACCTTC.

The V gene is TRBV28, the J gene TRBJ2-5; tentative D call: TRBD1 (6 bases). The V end was cut by 7 bases, the J end by 7 bases, with 16 bases between. CDR3 length: 13 amino acids. CDR1 is MDHEN and CDR2 is SYDVKM in the germline V gene. The CDR3 is CASTTGLSRTQYF. The DNA of the CDR3 is TGTGCCAGCACAACAGGGTTGAGTCGGACCCAGTACTTC.

V gene TRBV19 combines with J gene TRBJ2-7; D unclear. CDR1 LNHDA and CDR2 SQIVND come from the germline V gene (reference sequence). This CDR3 has 17 residues. V was cut by 3 bases and J by 0 bases, with 18 bases left in between. This CDR3 reads CASSIRLLGSISYEQYF. CDR3 nucleotide sequence: TGTGCCAGTAGTATCAGGCTCCTGGGCAGTATCTCCTACGAGCAGTACTTC.

The genes are TRBV12-5 and TRBJ2-1; D may be TRBD2 (5 bases). Trimming removed 2 bases at V and 5 bases at J, with 16 bases between. The CDR3 is made up of 16 amino acids. In germline, CDR1 is LGHNT, CDR2 FRNRAP. The CDR3 DNA is TGTGCTAGTGGTTTGCCACTTAAGACTACTAACAATGAGCAGTTCTTC. Its translation: CASGLPLKTTNNEQFF.

This clone was seen once. The chain recombines TRBV4-1 with TRBJ1-2, with TRBD1 matching 9 bases. The CDR3 extends over 16 amino acids. Germline loops: CDR1 MGHRA, CDR2 YSYEKL. J was trimmed by 3 bases and V by 0 bases; bases with no gene match: 5. This CDR3 is CASSQDRYRGHYGYTF. The CDR3 bases are TGCGCCAGCAGCCAAGATAGGTACAGGGGGCACTATGGCTACACCTTC.

The chain carries TRBV5-6 and TRBJ2-3, with TRBD2 matching over 8 bases. The CDR3 runs to 15 residues. V lost 4 bases, J lost 0 bases, and 4 bases stayed unmatched. The germline CDR1 and CDR2 sequences are SGHDT and YYEEEE. The DNA for the CDR3 is TGTGCCAGCAGCACCGGACTAGCAAGCACAGATACGCAGTATTTT. Protein product: CASSTGLASTDTQYF.

V gene TRBV7-2 combines with J gene TRBJ2-1; 9 bases fit TRBD2. CDR3 size: 16 residues. Germline loops: CDR1 SGHTA, CDR2 FQGNSA. V lost 0 bases to trimming and J lost 4 bases; unmatched junction nucleotides: 4. The CDR3 DNA sequence: TGTGCCAGCAGCTTAGCGGGGAGCGGGGGGTACAATGAGCAGTTCTTC. As protein: CASSLAGSGGYNEQFF.